This is a list of T cell receptor beta chains from one sample in a study of graft-versus-host responses after intestinal transplantation. Libraries were prepared by immunoSEQ multiplex PCR; TCRdb keeps only in-frame clonotypes and omits some of them. The sample lists some 80,000 clones; more than 85% were seen once. Their cognate antigens are unknown. The specimen was unstimulated CD8+ T cells sorted from spleen or lymph node cells, collected before transplant. Receptors originate from a human donor who was the organ donor for an intestinal transplant. The CDR3 runs from the conserved cysteine through the conserved F or W.

TRBV18 | CASSMVSGSEDNEQFF
TRBV19 | CASSGFVDEQFF
TRBV7-9 | CASRVEGANEQFF
TRBV5-1 | CASSLYRGPGNTIYF
TRBV6-6 | CASSYSTGGPDYEQYF
TRBV11-2 | CASSSLLDRENYGYTF
TRBV6-6 | CASSFLRDSRRQYF
TRBV30 | CAWSLLDYNEQFF
TRBV7-3 | CASSLSGAGGNIQYF
TRBV7-9 | CASSPAATGGEQYF
TRBV19 | CASSPQTGGNSPLHF
TRBV5-1 | CASSLEVVNTGELFF
TRBV9 | CASSVEGQERSRDGYTF
TRBV6-5 | CASSYGGTEAFF
TRBV5-4 | CASSLDRGPLFYEQYF
TRBV11-3 | CASSLASVTGELFF
TRBV29-1 | CSVPTGDALGYTF
TRBV5-4 | CASSTPGQGAGQYF
TRBV11-2 | CASSLVLGLETQYF
TRBV11-2 | CASSGTGGLTYEQYF
TRBV19 | CASSPTSRQGSNSPLHF
TRBV11-2 | CASSLVRGGTDTQYF
TRBV19 | CASTQGVFNEQFF
TRBV29-1 | CSVEEDDGYTF
TRBV6-6 | CASRDGTVSYEQYF
TRBV25-1 | CASSLTGGHGYTF
TRBV13 | CASSSKSGSLYEQYF
TRBV27 | CASSTNGQGRGLGYTF
TRBV10-2 | CASRGGGLGAYNEQFF
TRBV7-9 | CASSLVGTGGNYGYTF
TRBV7-9 | CASSSTSAHTQYF
TRBV9 | CASSGGGYNEQFF
TRBV2 | CASQGPLLLYNSPLHF
TRBV5-5 | CASSPDDTSYEQYF
TRBV9 | CASSPWGPGDEQYF
TRBV9 | CASSIHPRTPEDTQYF
TRBV11-2 | CASSLGGNTEAFF
TRBV30 | CAWSAPTSNEQFF
TRBV6-1 | CASRYDTEAFF
TRBV10-3 | CAISESAGTDKGSQHF
TRBV5-4 | CASSLGLAGNNEQFF
TRBV6-5 | CASSYFPGHLYGYTF
TRBV4-1 | CASSQEETGANVLTF
TRBV29-1 | CSVRGSSQGADTQYF
TRBV11-3 | CASSLDSNQPQHF
TRBV2 | CASSEGGTTSGTYEQYF
TRBV19 | CASSIAQRNQETQYF
TRBV19 | CASSVSAEAFF
TRBV9 | CASSVFRDDTGELFF
TRBV7-9 | CASSSGENYEQYF
TRBV6-5 | CASSYTSRGAVYGYTF
TRBV19 | CASSPWTGGYEQYF
TRBV4-1 | CASSQYGLAGGYNEQFF
TRBV5-1 | CASSWVGSYNEQLF
TRBV19 | CASSIQGPNGYTF
TRBV19 | CASSIRVAYTEAFF
TRBV11-2 | CASKTNYEQYF
TRBV28 | CASSPVGDTQYF
TRBV9 | CASSVGAGSGGDTQYF
TRBV5-4 | CASSLAAGGPGEQYF